This TCR beta chain was found in a study of T cells in Graves' hyperthyroidism and ophthalmopathy. Study in general: Peripheral blood samples were taken at initial diagnosis, prior to any treatment. Findings of the study overall: Blood held most thyroid clonotypes expanded above 0.001 frequency.

Amplification targeted TCR beta CDR3 regions from RNA transcripts. First-round RT-PCR of the TCR CDR3 relied on the HTBI primer set. Via MiXCR, TCRdb re-called the multiplex PCR reads, giving one row per CDR3 protein. The sample includes over 500,000 distinct CDR3 sequences, approximately 16% seen only once; the top ten take about 29%. The CDR3 totals 15 residues. Trimming left V 2 bases short and J 3 bases short, with 11 bases between. Germline V lookup: CDR1 MNHNY, CDR2 SVGAGI (reference sequence). This clonotype appeared a few times. Its antigen remains unknown. The TCR originated in a woman in her twenties or thirties with Graves' ophthalmopathy. This chain uses TRBV6-6 with TRBJ1-3; D gene unclear. The sample consisted of blood. The CDR3 sequence: CASSYPSGGGNTIYF. The CDR3 DNA reads as TGTGCCAGCAGTTACCCGTCGGGTGGTGGAAACACCATATATTTT.